The 5 T cell receptor beta chains below were found in one sample sequenced in a study of T-cell memory formation after mild COVID-19. TCRdb reanalysed the 5' RACE reads using MiXCR and keeps one entry per CDR3 protein. The table includes about 190,000 distinct CDR3 sequences, 15% to 20% detected once. The sample comprised PBMCs or a T cell subset sorted from them (not recorded which). The receptors shown here come from an adult woman who had mild COVID-19 (a few samples of this study predate the infection). Cell type and time point are not known.

This sequence joins TRBV12-3 or TRBV12-4 and TRBJ1-2, with D tentatively TRBD1 (5 bases). V lost 4 bases and J 3 bases, leaving 15 bases between the germline ends. The CDR3 length is 15 residues. CDR3 amino acids: CASSYSARGHYGYTF. The CDR3 bases are TGTGCCAGCAGTTACTCCGCTAGGGGACACTATGGCTACACCTTC.

This clonotype has at least ten counts. This chain joins TRBV29-1 and TRBJ2-7, with D unclear. The CDR3 extends over 12 amino acids. Trimming took off 3 bases at V and 1 base at J, with 7 bases between the two ends. CDR1 and CDR2 from the germline V gene are SQVTM and ANQGSEA. Here the CDR3 reads CSVDFGSYEQYF. The CDR3 DNA reads TGCAGCGTTGATTTTGGGTCCTACGAGCAGTACTTC.

The V and J genes are TRBV7-2 and TRBJ1-2; D unresolved. CDR3 length: 13 residues. Germline loops: CDR1 SGHTA, CDR2 FQGNSA. Trimming left V 3 bases short and J 3 bases short, with 8 bases between. CDR3 region: CASSFRMDYGYTF. For the CDR3, the DNA is TGTGCCAGCAGCTTCAGGATGGACTATGGCTACACCTTC.

The V call is TRBV12-3 or TRBV12-4, the J call TRBJ1-4; unclear D gene. V lost 6 bases to trimming and J lost 8 bases, with 19 bases between them. The CDR3 length is 15 residues. CDR3 coding DNA: TGTGCCAGCAGAGTTGAAGGGAAAACACGGGAAAAACTGTTTTTT. As protein: CASRVEGKTREKLFF.

This clonotype has more than one count but fewer than ten. The rearrangement joins TRBV15 to TRBJ2-2, with TRBD1 matching 8 bases. Germline V gives CDR1 LNHNV, CDR2 YYDKDF (reference sequence). V shed 1 base, J shed 7 bases, and the junction held 8 bases outside the gene matches. The CDR3 contains 16 residues. The CDR3 here is CATSRASTGTGGELFF. Written as DNA, the CDR3 is TGTGCCACCAGCAGAGCCTCGACAGGGACAGGCGGGGAGCTGTTTTTT.